The TCR beta chain described here comes from a study of T cell responses to AZD1222 COVID-19 vaccine. Study-wide findings and caveats: White British people made up most donors, females outnumbered males, and clonal diversity was possibly underestimated. Within unmutated variant regions lay the reported targets of nearly half of spike-specific TCRs. In all cases, repertoires were sampled only after the peak T cell response. Among those given AZD1222, only 5 to 7 were seropositive at baseline.

Repertoires were generated with immunoSEQ multiplex PCR, while TCRdb's copy carries only in-frame clones and drops some. The sample holds about 79,000 clones, roughly 94% seen once. The CDR3 length is 12 residues. The V gene's germline CDR1 is MNHEY and CDR2 SVGAGI. The V gene lost 5 bases and the J gene lost 6 bases, with 10 bases spanning the gap. About this clone itself: Antigen unknown.

Here the sequenced sample was peripheral blood, taken on day 0 of MenACWY control vaccination. The TCR sequence derives from an adult in good health. The chain is built from TRBV6-5 and TRBJ1-2; D unclear. The CDR3 region is CASSRDSHGYTF. CDR3 sequence (DNA): TGTGCCAGCAGTCGGGATAGCCATGGCTACACCTTC.